The TCR beta chain under discussion was sequenced for a study of cytomegalovirus exposure and HLA in healthy donors. Findings and limits, study-wide: Owing to their indistinguishability, certain V segments, notably TRBV6-2 and TRBV6-3, were excluded. Analyses of presence/absence relied on an assumption of roughly uniform sequencing depth across donors.

This clone was seen once. Its antigen is still unknown. The PCR used 60 Vbeta and 13 Jbeta primers. Authors' methods: It was a later analysis that counted tens of millions of unique TCR beta chains, of which some 9.9 million were shared. TCRdb's copy holds only in-frame clones and misses some; the assay was immunoSEQ multiplex PCR. That table gives V, J and clone size, and the DNA gave D and trimming. This sample has around 120,000 clones, with around 80% found just once. CDR3 length equals 15 residues. The V and J ends lost 3 bases and 4 bases respectively, with 12 bases between them. CDR1 MNHEY and CDR2 SMNVEV come from the germline V gene (reference sequence).

The source material was PBMCs. This chain joins TRBV27 and TRBJ2-2; tentatively, D is TRBD1 (6 bases). The origin of this receptor is a man aged 30 to 39 in good health and CMV-seropositive. CDR3 residues: CASSFYRVGTGELFF. The CDR3, as DNA: TGTGCCAGCAGTTTTTACAGGGTTGGCACCGGGGAGCTGTTTTTT.